Following are 13 T cell receptor beta chains from one sample sequenced in a study of T cell changes during pregnancy in multiple sclerosis. Repertoires were generated with immunoSEQ multiplex PCR, while TCRdb's copy carries only in-frame clones and drops some. The data hold around 40,000 clones, with 75% to 90% observed a single time. The sample was CD4+ T cells from peripheral blood mononuclear cells, taken in the first trimester of pregnancy. These receptors originate from a female donor with multiple sclerosis, enrolled in a pregnancy study.

The V and J genes are TRBV29-1 and TRBJ1-3; D may be TRBD1 (5 bases). Germline-derived CDR1 and CDR2 are SQVTM and ANQGSEA. Trimming pared 4 bases from V and 0 bases from J, leaving 16 bases between. CDR3 size: 16 residues. CDR3 loop: CSVGGKGLSSGNTIYF. CDR3 coding DNA: TGCAGCGTTGGGGGAAAGGGACTTTCCTCTGGAAACACCATATATTTT.

The V and J genes are TRBV5-4 and TRBJ2-3; TRBD2 aligns across 14 bases. CDR3 size: 17 residues. Trimming took 2 bases from V and 6 from J; bases not matched to a gene: 8. CDR1 SGHNT and CDR2 YYREEE come from the germline V gene (reference sequence). CDR3 protein: CASSFQLGLAGGDTQYF. Here the CDR3 DNA reads TGTGCCAGCAGCTTCCAGCTCGGACTAGCGGGAGGTGATACGCAGTATTTT.

V and J are TRBV30 and TRBJ2-7; D call uncertain. Per the germline V gene, CDR1 is GTSNPN and CDR2 is SVGIG (reference sequence). The CDR3 has 11 residues. Trimming cost V 1 base and J 4 bases, with 5 bases left between them. The CDR3 DNA is TGTGCCTGGAGTGGCGAATACGAGCAGTACTTC. As protein: CAWSGEYEQYF.

The rearrangement links TRBV18 to TRBJ2-7, with 8 bases that match TRBD2. CDR3 size: 16 residues. Germline-derived CDR1 and CDR2 are KGHSH and LQKENI. V lost 3 bases, J lost 0 bases, and 7 bases stayed unmatched. The CDR3 region has the DNA TGTGCCAGCTCACCCCCGGAGCGGGGGAGCTCCTACGAGCAGTACTTC. It is translated as CASSPPERGSSYEQYF.

The chain combines TRBV5-8 with TRBJ2-5, with TRBD2 as a possible D gene (6 bases). The CDR3 extends over 14 amino acids. CDR1 and CDR2 (germline): SGHTS, YDEGEE. The V and J ends lost 3 bases and 1 base respectively, with 10 bases between them. The CDR3 region is CASSSGTAQETQYF. CDR3 in DNA: TGTGCCAGCAGCTCCGGGACTGCCCAAGAGACCCAGTACTTC.

V is TRBV30 and J is TRBJ1-1; D unresolved. V was shortened by 0 bases and J by 1 base, with 6 bases between the two germline ends. CDR1 is GTSNPN and CDR2 is SVGIG in the germline V gene (reference sequence). This CDR3 spans 13 amino acids. The CDR3 reads CAWSVTRNTEAFF. CDR3 coding DNA: TGTGCCTGGAGTGTAACGAGGAACACTGAAGCTTTCTTT.

The V and J genes are TRBV2 and TRBJ2-3; 8 bases are a match to TRBD2. The V and J ends lost 6 bases and 6 bases, in that order; junction bases with no gene match: 11. The germline gives CDR1 SNHLY, CDR2 FYNNEI. The length of the CDR3 is 15 residues. For the CDR3, the DNA is TGTGCCAGCAGCCAAGCGAGCGGGAGAAAGGATACGCAGTATTTT. Translation: CASSQASGRKDTQYF.

This chain joins TRBV5-1 and TRBJ2-3; D is perhaps TRBD1 (6 bases). Trimming pared 7 bases from V and 4 bases from J, leaving 16 bases between. The CDR3 sequence is 14 residues long. CDR1 SGHRS and CDR2 YFSETQ come from the germline V gene. Written as DNA, the CDR3 is TGCGCCAGCCGGAATACAGGGAAGGCAGATACGCAGTATTTT. As protein: CASRNTGKADTQYF.

This clone was found a few times. This chain connects TRBV28 to TRBJ2-7, with 8 bases aligning to TRBD2. Germline trimming cut 6 bases from V and 7 bases from J; bases unmatched to any gene: 5. The CDR3 is 12 residues long. The germline gives CDR1 MDHEN, CDR2 SYDVKM. This CDR3 reads CASRFGLAEQYF. DNA of the CDR3: TGTGCCAGCAGGTTTGGACTAGCTGAGCAGTACTTC.

This clone has more than one count but fewer than ten. The chain combines TRBV21-1 with TRBJ2-2; the D call in the table, TRBD1, was not verified against the DNA. TRBV21-1 is given as a pseudogene. The CDR3 runs to 17 residues. The CDR3 sequence is CASSTGQAESNTGELFF. The CDR3, as DNA: TGTGCCAGCAGCACCGGACAGGCTGAGTCGAACACCGGGGAGCTGTTTTTT.

The V and J genes are TRBV9 and TRBJ2-3, with 11 bases identical to TRBD2. The germline CDR1 and CDR2 sequences are SGDLS and YYNGEE. The CDR3 consists of 16 residues. Unmatched junction bases numbered 7, after V lost 2 bases and J lost 5 bases. CDR3 loop: CASSVGTSGLGDTQYF. CDR3 coding DNA: TGTGCCAGCAGCGTTGGGACTAGCGGCCTAGGAGATACGCAGTATTTT.

This clone showed up just once. The gene calls are TRBV14 and TRBJ2-7; 8 bases are a match to TRBD1. CDR3 length: 17 residues. The V gene's germline CDR1 is SGHDN and CDR2 FVKESK. V shed 4 bases and J 2 bases; nucleotides not matched to a gene: 13. Written as DNA, the CDR3 is TGTGCCAGCAGCCCCTGGAGGGGGCAGGGGGCCACCTACGAGCAGTACTTC. Its protein is CASSPWRGQGATYEQYF.

This clone was seen a single time. This chain uses TRBV5-1 with TRBJ2-7, with 7 nucleotides matching TRBD2. Germline values: CDR1 SGHRS, CDR2 YFSETQ. CDR3 size: 14 residues. The V gene end was trimmed by 6 bases and the J gene end by 3 bases; junction bases not matched to a gene: 9. CDR3 in DNA: TGCGCCAGCATGGTGGGCGGGAGTGTCTACGAGCAGTACTTC. Translating it yields CASMVGGSVYEQYF.